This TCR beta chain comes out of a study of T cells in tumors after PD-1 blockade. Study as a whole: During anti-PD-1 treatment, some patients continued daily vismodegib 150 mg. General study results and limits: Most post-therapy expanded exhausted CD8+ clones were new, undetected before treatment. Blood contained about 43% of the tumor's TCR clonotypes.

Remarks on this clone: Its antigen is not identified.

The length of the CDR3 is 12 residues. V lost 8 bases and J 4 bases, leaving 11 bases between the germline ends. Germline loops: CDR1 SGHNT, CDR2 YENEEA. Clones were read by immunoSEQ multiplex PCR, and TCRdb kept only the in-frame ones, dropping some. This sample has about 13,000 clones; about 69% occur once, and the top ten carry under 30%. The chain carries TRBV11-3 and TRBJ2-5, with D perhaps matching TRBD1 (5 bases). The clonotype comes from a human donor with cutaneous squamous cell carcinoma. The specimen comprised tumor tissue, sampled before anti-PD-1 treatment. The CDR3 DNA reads TGTGCCAGCGGGTTCCAGGGAGAGACCCAGTACTTC. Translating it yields CASGFQGETQYF.